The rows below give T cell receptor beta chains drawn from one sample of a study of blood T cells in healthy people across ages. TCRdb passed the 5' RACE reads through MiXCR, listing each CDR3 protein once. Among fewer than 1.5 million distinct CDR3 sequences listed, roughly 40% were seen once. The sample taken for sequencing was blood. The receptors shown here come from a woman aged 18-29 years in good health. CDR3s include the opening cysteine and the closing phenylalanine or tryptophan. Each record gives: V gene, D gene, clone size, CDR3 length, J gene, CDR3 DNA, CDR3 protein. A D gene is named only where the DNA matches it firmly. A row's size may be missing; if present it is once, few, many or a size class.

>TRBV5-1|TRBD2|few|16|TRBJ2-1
TGCGCCAGCAGCACCCAACTAGCGGGATCCCTGAATGAGCAGTTCTTC
CASSTQLAGSLNEQFF
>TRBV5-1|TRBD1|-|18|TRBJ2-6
TGCGCCAGCAGCCCCAGACAGGGTGGCTCCTCTGGGGCCAACGTCCTGACTTTC
CASSPRQGGSSGANVLTF
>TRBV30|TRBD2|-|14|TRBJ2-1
TGTGCCTGGGCGACTAGCGGGACGTACAATGAGCAGTTCTTC
CAWATSGTYNEQFF
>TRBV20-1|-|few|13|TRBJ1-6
TGCAGTGCTAGTACCGGGATGAGTTCACCCCTCCACTTT
CSASTGMSSPLHF
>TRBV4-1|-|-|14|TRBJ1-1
TGCGCCAGCAGCCAAGAGTACACCAACACTGAAGCTTTCTTT
CASSQEYTNTEAFF
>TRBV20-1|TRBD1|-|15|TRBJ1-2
TGCAGTGCTAGGCCGGGACAGACGACTAACTATGGCTACACCTTC
CSARPGQTTNYGYTF
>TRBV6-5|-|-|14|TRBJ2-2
TGTGCCAGCACCCGGGTCCTTAACACCGGGGAGCTGTTTTTT
CASTRVLNTGELFF
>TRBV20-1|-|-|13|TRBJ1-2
TGCAGTGCTAGAGCCCCGGGAAACTATGGCTACACCTTC
CSARAPGNYGYTF
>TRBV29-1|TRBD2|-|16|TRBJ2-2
TGCAGCTGGACTAGCGGGAGTTTCTCGAACACCGGGGAGCTGTTTTTT
CSWTSGSFSNTGELFF
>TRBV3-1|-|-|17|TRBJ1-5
TGTGCCAGCAGCCAGGCTGGGTCCAGCTTAGGCAATCAGCCCCAGCATTTT
CASSQAGSSLGNQPQHF
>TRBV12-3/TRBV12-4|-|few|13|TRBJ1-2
TGTGCCAGCAGTTTAGGTACTAGTGTTCTCTACACCTTC
CASSLGTSVLYTF
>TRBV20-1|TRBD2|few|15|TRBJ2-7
TGCAGTGCTAGCGAACTAGCGGGAGTCTCCTACGAGCAGTACTTC
CSASELAGVSYEQYF